This entry is about one T cell receptor (beta chain). Antigen unknown. The source of the sample is a study of a mutant IDH1 vaccine in newly diagnosed glioma. CDR1 SGHTS and CDR2 YDEGEE come from the germline V gene. The length of the CDR3 is 12 residues. Deletions cut 0 bases from V and 7 bases from J, with 4 bases between. Stated time point: week 35, safety follow-up. Doses comprised 300 ug of mutant IDH1 20-mer peptide each, plus topical imiquimod. Assay: immunoSEQ multiplex PCR; the TCRdb copy retains only in-frame clones and omits some. Seen here are about 68,000 clones, approximately 81% observed once, and the top ten hold around 12%.

This chain uses TRBV5-8 with TRBJ2-2; no definite D call. The sequence came from a man aged 18 to 29 with glioma. This material consisted of PBMCs, taken from a glioma patient whose treatment included an IDH1 peptide vaccine. CDR3 DNA: TGTGCCAGCAGCTTGGTTGGCGGGGAGCTGTTTTTT. It codes for CASSLVGGELFF.